Sequencing of this T cell receptor (beta chain) was carried out in a study of T cell responses to AZD1222 COVID-19 vaccine. Study observations and caveats: Possibly, clonal diversity was underestimated; donors were largely white British and included more females.

A word on this clone: Its antigen is unidentified.

The junction had 7 bases not matched to a gene; V was cut back by 9 bases and J by 3 bases. Germline CDR1 is KGHDR and CDR2 is SFDVKD. The CDR3 loop spans 16 amino acids. Some clones are missing from TCRdb's copy, which holds only in-frame ones; the method was immunoSEQ multiplex PCR. Of 45,000 to 65,000 clones listed, 80% to 90% are singletons. The receptor was isolated from an adult in good health. The specimen comprised peripheral blood, sampled on day 0 of AZD1222 vaccination. This rearrangement joins TRBV24-1 to TRBJ2-2, with TRBD2 identical over 12 bases. CDR3 region: CATRKGLAGDTGELFF. CDR3 DNA sequence: TGTGCCACCCGGAAGGGACTAGCGGGTGACACCGGGGAGCTGTTTTTT.